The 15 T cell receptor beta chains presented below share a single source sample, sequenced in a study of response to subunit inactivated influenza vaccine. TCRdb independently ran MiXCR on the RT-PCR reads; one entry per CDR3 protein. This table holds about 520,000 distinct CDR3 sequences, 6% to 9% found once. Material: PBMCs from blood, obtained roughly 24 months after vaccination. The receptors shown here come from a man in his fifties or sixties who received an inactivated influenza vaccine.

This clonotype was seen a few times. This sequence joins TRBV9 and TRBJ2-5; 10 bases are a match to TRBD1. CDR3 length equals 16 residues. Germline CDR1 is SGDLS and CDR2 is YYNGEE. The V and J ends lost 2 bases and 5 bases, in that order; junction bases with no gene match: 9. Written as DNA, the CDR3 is TGTGCCAGCAGCGTCACGGGACAGGGGTCGGGGGAGACCCAGTACTTC. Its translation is CASSVTGQGSGETQYF. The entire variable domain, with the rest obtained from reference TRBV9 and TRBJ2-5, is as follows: DSGVTQTPKHLITATGQRVTLRCSPRSGDLSVYWYQQSLDQGLQFLIQYYNGEERAKGNILERFSAQQFPDLHSELNLSSLELGDSALYFCASSVTGQGSGETQYFGPGTRLLVL.

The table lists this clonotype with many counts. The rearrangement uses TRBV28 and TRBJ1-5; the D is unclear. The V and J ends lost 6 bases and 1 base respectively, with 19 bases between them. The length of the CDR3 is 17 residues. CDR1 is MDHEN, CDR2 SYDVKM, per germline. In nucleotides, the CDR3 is TGTGCCAGCAGCAGTCCAAGGGAAATCCGGAGCAATCAGCCCCAGCATTTT. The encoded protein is CASSSPREIRSNQPQHF.

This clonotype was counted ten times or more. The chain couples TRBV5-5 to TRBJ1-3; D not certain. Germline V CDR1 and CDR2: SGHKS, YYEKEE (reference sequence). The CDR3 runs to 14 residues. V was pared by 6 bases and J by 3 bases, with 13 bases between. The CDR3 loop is CASTTRVVGNTIYF. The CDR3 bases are TGTGCCAGCACCACTCGGGTGGTTGGAAACACCATATATTTT.

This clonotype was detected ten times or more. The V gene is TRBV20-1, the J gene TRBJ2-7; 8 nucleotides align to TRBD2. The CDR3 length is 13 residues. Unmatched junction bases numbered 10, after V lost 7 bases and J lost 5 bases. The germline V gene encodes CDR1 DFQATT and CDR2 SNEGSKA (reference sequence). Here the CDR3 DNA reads TGCAGTGTCCGGGGGGCGGGGGGAGACGAGCAGTACTTC. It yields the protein CSVRGAGGDEQYF.

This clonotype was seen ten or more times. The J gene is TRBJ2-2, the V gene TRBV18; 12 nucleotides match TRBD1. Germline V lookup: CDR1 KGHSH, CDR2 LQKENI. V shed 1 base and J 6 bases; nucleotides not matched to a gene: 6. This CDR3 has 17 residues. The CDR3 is CASSPRSGTGGSGELFF. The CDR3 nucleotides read TGTGCCAGCTCACCACGATCCGGGACAGGGGGCTCCGGGGAGCTGTTTTTT. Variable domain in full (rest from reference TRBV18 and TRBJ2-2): NAGVMQNPRHLVRRRGQEARLRCSPMKGHSHVYWYRQLPEEGLKFMVYLQKENIIDESGMPKERFSAEFPKEGPSILRIQQVVRGDSAAYFCASSPRSGTGGSGELFFGEGSRLTVL.

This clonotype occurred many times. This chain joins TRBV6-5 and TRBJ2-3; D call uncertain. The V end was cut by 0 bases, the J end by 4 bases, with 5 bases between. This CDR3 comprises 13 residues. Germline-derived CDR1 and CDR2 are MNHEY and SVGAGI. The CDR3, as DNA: TGTGCCAGCAGTTACTCAGAGCCAGATACGCAGTATTTT. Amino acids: CASSYSEPDTQYF.

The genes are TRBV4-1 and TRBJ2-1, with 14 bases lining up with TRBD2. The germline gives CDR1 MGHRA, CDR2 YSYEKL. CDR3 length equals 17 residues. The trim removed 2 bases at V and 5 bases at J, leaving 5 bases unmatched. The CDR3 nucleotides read TGCGCCAGCAGCCAACCCTCGACTAGCGGGGGGGACAATGAGCAGTTCTTC. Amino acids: CASSQPSTSGGDNEQFF.

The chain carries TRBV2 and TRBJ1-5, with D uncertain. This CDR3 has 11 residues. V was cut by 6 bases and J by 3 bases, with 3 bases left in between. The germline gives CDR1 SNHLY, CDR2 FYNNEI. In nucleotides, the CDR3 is TGTGCCAGCAGCATCAATCAGCCCCAGCATTTT. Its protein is CASSINQPQHF.

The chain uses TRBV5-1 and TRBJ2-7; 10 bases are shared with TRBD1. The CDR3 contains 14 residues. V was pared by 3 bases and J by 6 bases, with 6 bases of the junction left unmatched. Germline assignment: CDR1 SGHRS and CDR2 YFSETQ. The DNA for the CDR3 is TGCGCCAGCAGCTCCGGGACAGGGGATCGCGAGCAGTACTTC. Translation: CASSSGTGDREQYF.

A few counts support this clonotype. CDR3 in DNA: TGCAGTGCTACGAATGAGCAGTTCTTC. It specifies CSATNEQFF. The rearrangement links TRBV20-1 to TRBJ2-1, with no clear D. With 4 bases removed from V and 7 bases from J, the gap between germline ends came to 2 bases. CDR3 length: 9 amino acids. CDR1 and CDR2 (germline): DFQATT, SNEGSKA (reference sequence).

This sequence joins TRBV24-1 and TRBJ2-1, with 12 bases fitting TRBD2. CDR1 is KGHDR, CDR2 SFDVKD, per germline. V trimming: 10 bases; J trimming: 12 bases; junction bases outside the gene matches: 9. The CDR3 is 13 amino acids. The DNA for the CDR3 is TGTGCCACGGCTGGACTAGCGGGAACTGTGCAGTTCTTC. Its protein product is CATAGLAGTVQFF.

The CDR3 nucleotides are TGTGCCACCAGTGACAAAGTGTTGGGAACCGGGGAGCTGTTTTTT. It is translated as CATSDKVLGTGELFF. The V gene is TRBV24-1, the J gene TRBJ2-2; D unclear. Germline assignment: CDR1 KGHDR and CDR2 SFDVKD. This CDR3 is built from 15 residues. Trimming took off 4 bases at V and 5 bases at J, with 13 bases between the two ends.

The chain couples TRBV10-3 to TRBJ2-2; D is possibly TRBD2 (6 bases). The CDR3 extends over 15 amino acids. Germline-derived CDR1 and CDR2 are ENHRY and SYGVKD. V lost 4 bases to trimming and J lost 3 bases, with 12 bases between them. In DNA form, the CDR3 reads TGTGCCATCAGTGCCGGGACTCCATACACCGGGGAGCTGTTTTTT. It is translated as CAISAGTPYTGELFF.

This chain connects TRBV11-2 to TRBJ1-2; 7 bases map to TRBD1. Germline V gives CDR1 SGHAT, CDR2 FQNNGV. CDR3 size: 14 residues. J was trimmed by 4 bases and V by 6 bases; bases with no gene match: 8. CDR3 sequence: CASSSDRTSYGYTF. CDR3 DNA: TGTGCCAGCAGTTCGGACAGGACTTCCTATGGCTACACCTTC.

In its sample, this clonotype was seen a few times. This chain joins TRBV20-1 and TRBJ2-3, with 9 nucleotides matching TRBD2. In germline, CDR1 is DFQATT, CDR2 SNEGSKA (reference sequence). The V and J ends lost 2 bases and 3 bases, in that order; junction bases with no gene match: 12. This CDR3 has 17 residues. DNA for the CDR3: TGCAGTGCTAGAAACCTTCTCAGCGGGAGGTTGACAGATACGCAGTATTTT. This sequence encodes CSARNLLSGRLTDTQYF.